This is a list of T cell receptor beta chains from one sample in a study of blood T cell repertoires in COVID-19. Produced via immunoSEQ multiplex PCR; TCRdb's table is partial and in-frame only. The data contain about 150,000 clones, roughly 78% of them singletons. What was sequenced was PBMCs or T cells enriched from blood (not recorded which). These receptor sequences come from a woman in her fifties or sixties who had recovered from COVID-19. Both conserved end residues are part of each CDR3. The D gene is left open where the match is weak. Size is omitted from some rows. Given values are once, few, many or a class for expanded clones.

v_gene	d_gene	j_gene	abundance	len	CDR3nt	CDR3aa
TRBV19	TRBD1	TRBJ1-2	NA	15	TGTGCCAGTAGTCCACGGGACAGCCGCGTTTATGGCTACACCTTC	CASSPRDSRVYGYTF
TRBV27	NA	TRBJ1-3	NA	14	TGTGCCAGCAGAAAACAGGGAACTGGAAACACCATATATTTT	CASRKQGTGNTIYF
TRBV29-1	TRBD1	TRBJ1-1	NA	13	TGCAGCGTAGGAACAGGGGTGAACACTGAAGCTTTCTTT	CSVGTGVNTEAFF
TRBV5-1	NA	TRBJ2-5	once	13	TGCGCCAGCAGCTTCCTCGGGGAAGAGACCCAGTACTTC	CASSFLGEETQYF
TRBV28	TRBD1	TRBJ2-7	NA	13	TGTGCCAGCTCAGGACAGGGTTTGTACGAGCAGTACTTC	CASSGQGLYEQYF
TRBV7-2	NA	TRBJ1-5	NA	15	TGTGCCAGCAGCTTACAGGGTTCGGGCAATCAGCCCCAGCATTTT	CASSLQGSGNQPQHF
TRBV7-2	TRBD1	TRBJ2-1	NA	15	TGTGCCAGCACCCAAACGACAGGGGGTACCAATGAGCAGTTCTTC	CASTQTTGGTNEQFF
TRBV29-1	TRBD1	TRBJ2-2	NA	14	TGCAGCGCAAGGACAGGGGTGAACACCGGGGAGCTGTTTTTT	CSARTGVNTGELFF
TRBV7-9	TRBD2	TRBJ2-2	NA	16	TGTGCCAGCAGCTTAGTCGGGGGGAGCGACACCGGGGAGCTGTTTTTT	CASSLVGGSDTGELFF
TRBV5-6	NA	TRBJ2-3	NA	16	TGTGCCAGCAGCTTGAGACGGGACTGGAGGACAGATACGCAGTATTTT	CASSLRRDWRTDTQYF
TRBV5-1	NA	TRBJ1-2	NA	14	TGCGCCAGCAGCCCTCCAGGAGGAGGGTATGGCTACACCTTC	CASSPPGGGYGYTF
TRBV24-1	TRBD1	TRBJ1-2	NA	16	TGTGCCACCAGTGCCGAAAGGGGAAGGGACAGTACTGGCTACACCTTC	CATSAERGRDSTGYTF
TRBV3-1/TRBV3-2	NA	TRBJ1-2	NA	12	TGTGCCAGCAGCCAAGAAGAGGGTGGCTACACCTTC	CASSQEEGGYTF
TRBV19	NA	TRBJ2-3	NA	13	TGTGCCAGTAGTATGGCCAGCACAGATACGCAGTATTTT	CASSMASTDTQYF
TRBV2	NA	TRBJ1-5	once	17	TGTGCCAGCAGTGATAGAACTCACAGGAGCGGCAATCAGCCCCAGCATTTT	CASSDRTHRSGNQPQHF
TRBV5-1	TRBD2	TRBJ2-7	NA	16	TGCGCCAGCAGCTTGGGAGGGACTAGCGGGGCCTACGAGCAGTACTTC	CASSLGGTSGAYEQYF
TRBV5-6	NA	TRBJ1-5	NA	14	TGTGCCAGCAGCTTGATGCAGGGGAATCAGCCCCAGCATTTT	CASSLMQGNQPQHF
TRBV10-1	TRBD1	TRBJ1-1	few	13	TGCGCCAGCAGTGCGCCCCCGGACAGGGACGCTTTCTTT	CASSAPPDRDAFF